This T cell receptor beta chain was identified in a study of T cell repertoires in cytomegalovirus infection. As for the study in general: The study used recently identified HLA-C-restricted and well-studied HLA-B-restricted CMV epitopes. From public TCR beta signatures came an indication of both CMV infection and matching HLA type.

The study's findings and limits: Frequencies of public TCR beta families were cumulated, and this identified carriers of CMV plus the relevant HLA. Predominance within the ex vivo response was attributable to HLA-C-restricted CMV-specific TCR beta clonotypes.

This clonotype was counted many times. Antigen specificity is unknown. In TCRdb, the reads were re-called with MiXCR into one record per CDR3 protein. Here the sample spans nearly 700,000 distinct CDR3 sequences, roughly 30% being singletons. Deletions cut 5 bases from V and 3 bases from J, with 14 bases between. The CDR3 length is 15 residues. The germline gives CDR1 SGHTA, CDR2 FQGNSA. The chain links TRBV7-2 to TRBJ1-3; D is unresolved. The receptor was derived from a human donor in good health (CMV status not recorded). Some clones in this sample may be carry-over from other donors' samples. Here the sequenced sample was cultured PBMCs, taken from culture after CMV antigen stimulation. This CDR3 is CASSEMGILGNTIYF. DNA of the CDR3: TGTGCCAGCAGCGAAATGGGTATCCTTGGAAACACCATATATTTT.